This T cell receptor (beta chain) was obtained from a study of T cell clusters in autoimmune cytopenias. TRB was amplified from approximately 230 ng of peripheral blood genomic DNA per sample. Considering frequency, this clonotype is medium-sized. One tube held mixed TRB-A and TRB-B primer pools for touch-down PCR. TCRdb reanalyzed the multiplex PCR reads and collapses them to one entry per CDR3 protein, without DNA. The table for this sample gives about 7,100 distinct CDR3 sequences. The CDR3 consists of 14 residues. The same sample was also studied in work on T cell repertoires in aging, cancer and after chemotherapy.

The receptor comes from a human donor in good health. Material for sequencing was peripheral blood. The rearrangement joins TRBV5-3 to TRBJ2-7; TCRdb picks TRBD2, but there is no DNA to check that call. TRBV5-3 carries the ORF label, with uncertain function. This chain's CDR3 is CARSLSGLSYEQYF.